Following are 23 T cell receptor beta chains from one sample sequenced in a study of T cells in localized non-small cell lung cancer. Data came from immunoSEQ multiplex PCR; TCRdb stores just in-frame clones and leaves some out. The sample records some 52,000 clones, 80% being singletons. This specimen was PBMCs, taken before any cancer treatment. Receptors originate from a woman between 35 and 70 years old with stage II lung adenocarcinoma.

This clone occurred a few times. The rearrangement uses TRBV27 and TRBJ1-5; perhaps TRBD1 as D (5 bases). The V gene lost 3 bases and the J gene lost 2 bases, with 20 bases spanning the gap. Germline V gene sequence: CDR1 MNHEY, CDR2 SMNVEV (reference sequence). This CDR3 comprises 18 residues. The CDR3 here is CASSFSAGGVGGNQPQHF. The CDR3 nucleotides are TGTGCCAGCAGTTTTTCGGCTGGGGGGGTAGGAGGCAATCAGCCCCAGCATTTT.

This clone has a single count. This chain connects TRBV5-6 to TRBJ1-4, with TRBD1 matching 7 bases. CDR3 length equals 15 residues. Germline CDR1 SGHDT, CDR2 YYEEEE. V dropped 1 base and J dropped 8; count of bases not matched to a gene: 8. This chain's CDR3 is CASSLREGAGEKLFF. CDR3 nucleotide sequence: TGTGCCAGCAGCTTGAGGGAGGGGGCAGGAGAAAAACTGTTTTTT.

The rearrangement links TRBV7-9 to TRBJ2-2; no clear D. Germline V gene sequence: CDR1 SEHNR, CDR2 FQNEAQ (reference sequence). V was clipped by 6 bases and J by 2 bases, with 4 bases between them. The CDR3 covers 12 residues. DNA of the CDR3: TGTGCCAGCAGTCGAAACACCGGGGAGCTGTTTTTT. As protein: CASSRNTGELFF.

The chain employs TRBV18 and TRBJ2-2; no definite D call. Trimming pared 1 base from V and 1 base from J, leaving 10 bases between. The CDR3 is 16 amino acids. Looked up from germline, CDR1 is KGHSH and CDR2 is LQKENI. CDR3 region: CASSPRSAMNTGELFF. The CDR3 region has the DNA TGTGCCAGCTCACCACGGTCGGCTATGAACACCGGGGAGCTGTTTTTT.

The rearrangement joins TRBV30 to TRBJ2-2, with D possibly being TRBD1 (6 bases). CDR3 length: 14 amino acids. In germline, CDR1 is GTSNPN, CDR2 SVGIG (reference sequence). Trimming removed 8 bases at V and 0 bases at J, with 13 bases between. CDR3 residues: CALRGIANTGELFF. The CDR3 nucleotides read TGTGCCCTAAGGGGGATTGCGAACACCGGGGAGCTGTTTTTT.

The chain joins TRBV27 to TRBJ1-5, with 7 bases identical to TRBD1. The germline CDR1 and CDR2 sequences are MNHEY and SMNVEV (reference sequence). The CDR3 has 17 amino acids. V was pared by 6 bases and J by 2 bases, with 13 bases of the junction left unmatched. This CDR3 reads CASSPTGKGRGNQPQHF. The CDR3 bases are TGTGCCAGCAGCCCGACAGGGAAAGGTCGTGGCAATCAGCCCCAGCATTTT.

The chain links TRBV28 to TRBJ1-1; D gene ambiguous. Per the germline V gene, CDR1 is MDHEN and CDR2 is SYDVKM. Trimming shortened V by 2 bases and J by 1 base, and 11 bases separated the two germline ends. The CDR3 extends over 15 amino acids. The CDR3 loop reads CASSLRAGRNTEAFF. In nucleotides, the CDR3 is TGTGCCAGCAGTTTAAGAGCAGGCCGGAACACTGAAGCTTTCTTT.

The J gene is TRBJ2-6, the V gene TRBV7-5; the listed D gene, TRBD1, was not tested against the DNA. TRBV7-5 constitutes a pseudogene. This CDR3 contains 17 residues. Here the CDR3 reads CARRLPSRQSRANVLTF. CDR3 DNA sequence: TGTGCCAGAAGGTTACCAAGTAGACAAAGTCGGGCCAACGTCCTGACTTTC.

V gene TRBV29-1 combines with J gene TRBJ2-7; tentative D call: TRBD1 (5 bases). The CDR3 sequence is 11 residues long. V was trimmed by 7 bases and J by 3 bases, leaving 10 bases between them. The germline CDR1 and CDR2 sequences are SQVTM and ANQGSEA. The CDR3 DNA reads as TGCAGCGCTGGGGCCCTCTACGAGCAGTACTTC. As protein: CSAGALYEQYF.

This rearrangement joins TRBV5-1 to TRBJ2-1, with 8 positions matching TRBD1. CDR3 length: 14 residues. Germline CDR1 and CDR2: SGHRS and YFSETQ. Trimming took 4 bases from V and 11 from J; bases not matched to a gene: 11. The CDR3: CASSLGTGNSQQFF. The CDR3 DNA is TGCGCCAGCAGCCTCGGGACAGGTAACTCCCAGCAGTTCTTC. The entire variable domain, with the rest obtained from reference TRBV5-1 and TRBJ2-1, is as follows: KAGVTQTPRYLIKTRGQQVTLSCSPISGHRSVSWYQQTPGQGLQFLFEYFSETQRNKGNFPGRFSGRQFSNSRSEMNVSTLELGDSALYLCASSLGTGNSQQFFGPGTRLTVL.

The chain joins TRBV16 to TRBJ1-5; perhaps TRBD1 as D (6 bases). CDR3 size: 15 residues. V gave up 0 bases and J gave up 3 bases, with 9 bases separating them. CDR1 and CDR2 (germline): KGHSY, FQNENV. The CDR3: CASSQSYRDNQPQHF. The CDR3 DNA follows: TGTGCCAGCAGCCAATCGTACAGGGACAATCAGCCCCAGCATTTT.

This chain joins TRBV28 and TRBJ2-5; perhaps TRBD2 as D (6 bases). The CDR3 has 13 residues. Looked up from germline, CDR1 is MDHEN and CDR2 is SYDVKM. Trimming took 2 bases from V and 5 from J, leaving 9 bases between them. CDR3 sequence reads: CASSLRSGETQYF. CDR3 DNA: TGTGCCAGCAGTTTACGGAGCGGGGAGACCCAGTACTTC.

This chain connects TRBV30 to TRBJ1-2; no definite D call. Germline lookup yields CDR1 GTSNPN and CDR2 SVGIG (reference sequence). The CDR3 spans 13 residues. V was cut by 4 bases and J by 4 bases, with 13 bases left in between. CDR3 protein: CAWIPAAGYGYTF. The CDR3 nucleotides read TGTGCCTGGATCCCGGCGGCGGGCTATGGCTACACCTTC.

The chain couples TRBV6-5 to TRBJ2-1, with 15 nucleotides matching TRBD2. The CDR3 covers 14 residues. Germline V gene lookup returns CDR1 MNHEY and CDR2 SVGAGI. J gave up 10 bases and V 6 bases, and 4 bases lay outside the gene matches. The CDR3 nucleotides read TGTGCCAGCAGGAGGACTAGCGGGGGGGCCGAGCAGTTCTTC. The encoded protein is CASRRTSGGAEQFF.

This clone was found a few times. The chain joins TRBV7-8 to TRBJ1-1; a possible D gene is TRBD1 (5 bases). Between the trimmed V and J ends, which lost 4 bases and 5 bases, there was a span of 8 bases. The CDR3 is made up of 12 amino acids. The germline V gene encodes CDR1 SGHVS and CDR2 FQNEAQ. The CDR3 sequence: CASSWGRTEAFF. In DNA, the CDR3 is TGTGCCAGCAGCTGGGGGAGAACTGAAGCTTTCTTT.

This sequence joins TRBV7-8 and TRBJ2-3, with D possibly matching TRBD1 (5 bases). Looked up from germline, CDR1 is SGHVS and CDR2 is FQNEAQ. The CDR3 runs to 15 residues. The ends were cut back, 7 bases at V and 2 bases at J, with 16 bases in the middle. CDR3 sequence (DNA): TGTGCCAGCACCCCCATAGGGGAAATCACAGATACGCAGTATTTT. Residues: CASTPIGEITDTQYF. Combining the CDR3 with reference TRBV7-8 and TRBJ2-3 gives the whole variable domain GAGVSQSPRYKVAKRGQDVALRCDPISGHVSLFWYQQALGQGPEFLTYFQNEAQLDKSGLPSDRFFAERPEGSVSTLKIQRTQQEDSAVYLCASTPIGEITDTQYFGPGTRLTVL.

The CDR3 DNA is TGTGCCAGCAGTCGCACTAACAATGAGCAGTTCTTC. Its translation is CASSRTNNEQFF. V is TRBV14 and J is TRBJ2-1; D ambiguous. The CDR3 has 12 residues. The germline CDR1 and CDR2 sequences are SGHDN and FVKESK. V was trimmed by 6 bases and J by 5 bases, leaving 8 bases between them. Using reference TRBV14 and TRBJ2-1 for the parts outside the CDR3, the full variable domain is EAGVTQFPSHSVIEKGQTVTLRCDPISGHDNLYWYRRVMGKEIKFLLHFVKESKQDESGMPNNRFLAERTGGTYSTLKVQPAELEDSGVYFCASSRTNNEQFFGPGTRLTVL.

This clone was seen once. The genes are TRBV4-2 and TRBJ2-7; 10 bases align to TRBD2. This CDR3 spans 15 amino acids. Germline V gene lookup returns CDR1 LGHNA and CDR2 YNFKEQ. After removal of 4 bases from V and 2 bases from J, the junction contained 5 bases not matched to a gene. CDR3 in amino acids: CASSRGAGGAYEQYF. CDR3 DNA sequence: TGTGCCAGCAGCCGCGGAGCGGGGGGGGCCTACGAGCAGTACTTC.

V is TRBV30 and J is TRBJ1-4; D remains ambiguous. Germline V gene data show CDR1 as GTSNPN and CDR2 as SVGIG (reference sequence). This CDR3 contains 15 residues. Trimming removed 1 base at V and 0 bases at J, with 9 bases between. Written as DNA, the CDR3 is TGTGCCTGGAGTGGGACGTACGCAACTAATGAAAAACTGTTTTTT. Residues: CAWSGTYATNEKLFF.

The J gene is TRBJ1-1, the V gene TRBV7-3; tentative D call: TRBD1 (5 bases). The CDR3 runs 16 residues. The germline V gene encodes CDR1 SGHTA and CDR2 FQGTGA. The V gene lost 1 base and the J gene lost 4 bases, with 16 bases spanning the gap. The DNA for the CDR3 is TGTGCCAGCAGCTTAAGGGGTGGCGGAGGGGCCACTGAAGCTTTCTTT. This translates into CASSLRGGGGATEAFF.

The rearrangement uses TRBV27 and TRBJ2-7; TRBD2 agrees at 10 bases. Per the germline V gene, CDR1 is MNHEY and CDR2 is SMNVEV (reference sequence). V dropped 7 bases and J dropped 3; count of bases not matched to a gene: 9. This CDR3 has 15 amino acids. CDR3 in amino acids: CASTPRTSGLYEQYF. CDR3 sequence (DNA): TGTGCCAGCACCCCCCGGACTAGCGGACTCTACGAGCAGTACTTC.

V is TRBV19 and J is TRBJ1-5; D not certain. The CDR3 sequence is 15 residues long. Germline-derived CDR1 and CDR2 are LNHDA and SQIVND (reference sequence). V shed 1 base and J shed 2 bases, with 9 bases lying between them. CDR3 sequence: CASSIGNWRNQPQHF. The CDR3 DNA sequence: TGTGCCAGTAGTATAGGTAACTGGCGCAATCAGCCCCAGCATTTT.

This chain joins TRBV25-1 and TRBJ2-3; D may be TRBD1 (5 bases). The germline V and J ends were trimmed by 7 bases and 3 bases, with 8 bases remaining between them. Germline V gene sequence: CDR1 MGHDK, CDR2 SYGVNS. The CDR3 runs to 12 residues. DNA of the CDR3: TGTGCCAGCACAGGGTATACAGATACGCAGTATTTT. The encoded protein is CASTGYTDTQYF.